The T cell receptor (beta chain) described here comes from a study of blood T cell repertoires in COVID-19. The wider study: The study drew acute and convalescent COVID-19 samples from the United States, Italy and Spain.

Original methodology: How many nucleated cells were present was estimated from reference gene primer amplification. Clones were read by immunoSEQ multiplex PCR, and TCRdb kept only the in-frame ones, dropping some. V and J calls and clone size are as listed in that table; D and trimming were resolved from the DNA. The repertoire holds around 140,000 clones, 70% to 90% seen once, with about a tenth in the top ten. This receptor was obtained from a man in his fifties or sixties with acute or convalescent COVID-19. Sequencing input: peripheral blood.

In DNA, the CDR3 is TGTGCCAGCAGTCCGGGACTAGCGGGTACCGGGGAGCTGTTTTTT. This translates into CASSPGLAGTGELFF. The gene calls are TRBV6-2 or TRBV6-3 and TRBJ2-2; 12 nucleotides match TRBD2. V was pared by 5 bases and J by 5 bases, with 3 bases of the junction left unmatched. Germline V gives CDR1 MNHEY, CDR2 SVGEGT. The CDR3 has 15 residues.